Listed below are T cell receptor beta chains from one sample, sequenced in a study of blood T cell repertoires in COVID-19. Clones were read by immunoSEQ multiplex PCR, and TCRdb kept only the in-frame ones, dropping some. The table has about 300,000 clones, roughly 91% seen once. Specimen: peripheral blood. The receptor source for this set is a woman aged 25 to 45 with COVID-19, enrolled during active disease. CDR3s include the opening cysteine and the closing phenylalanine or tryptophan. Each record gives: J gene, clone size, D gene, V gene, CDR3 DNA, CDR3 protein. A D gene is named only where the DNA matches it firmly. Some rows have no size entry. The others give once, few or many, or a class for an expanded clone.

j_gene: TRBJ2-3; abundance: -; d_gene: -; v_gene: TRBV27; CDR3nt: TGTGCCAGCAGCCCACGACCCAGGTCTAGCACAGATACGCAGTATTTT; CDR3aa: CASSPRPRSSTDTQYF
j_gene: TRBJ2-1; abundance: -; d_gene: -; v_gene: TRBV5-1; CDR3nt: TGCGCCAGCAGTGGGGGGAGCTCCTACAATGAGCAGTTCTTC; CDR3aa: CASSGGSSYNEQFF
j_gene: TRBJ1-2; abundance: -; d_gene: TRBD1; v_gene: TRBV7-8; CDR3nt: TGTGCCAGCAGCTTACCCCGGGACAGTCTAAACTATGGCTACACCTTC; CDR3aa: CASSLPRDSLNYGYTF
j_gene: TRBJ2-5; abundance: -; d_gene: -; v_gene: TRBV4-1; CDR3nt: TGCGCCAGCAGCCAAGTCGGTAGTGGAGAGACCCAGTACTTC; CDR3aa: CASSQVGSGETQYF
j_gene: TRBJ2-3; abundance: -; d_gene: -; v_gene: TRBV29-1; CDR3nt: TGCAGCGTTGTGTTAAGGGTTCGGGGGACAGATACGCAGTATTTT; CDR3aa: CSVVLRVRGTDTQYF
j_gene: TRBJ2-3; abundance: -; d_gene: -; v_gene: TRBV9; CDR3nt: TGTGCCAGCAGCGTAGTGAGCAGGGATACGCAGTATTTT; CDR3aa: CASSVVSRDTQYF
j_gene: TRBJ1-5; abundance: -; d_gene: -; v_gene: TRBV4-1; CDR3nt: TGCGCCAGCAGCCCCAGACAGGTCTCTAGCAATCAGCCCCAGCATTTT; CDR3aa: CASSPRQVSSNQPQHF
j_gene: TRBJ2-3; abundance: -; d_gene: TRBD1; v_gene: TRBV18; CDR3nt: TGTGCCAGCCCTAAGGGGGCCCTCACAGATACGCAGTATTTT; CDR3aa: CASPKGALTDTQYF
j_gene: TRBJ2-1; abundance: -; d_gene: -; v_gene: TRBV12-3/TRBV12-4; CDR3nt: TGTGCCAGCAGTTACACAGGACCCAATGAGCAGTTCTTC; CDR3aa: CASSYTGPNEQFF
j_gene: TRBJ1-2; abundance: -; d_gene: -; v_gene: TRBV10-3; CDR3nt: TGTGCCATCAGTGACATACAGGGTGGCTATGGCTACACCTTC; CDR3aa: CAISDIQGGYGYTF
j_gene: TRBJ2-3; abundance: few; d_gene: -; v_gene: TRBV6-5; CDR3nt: TGTGCCAGCAGTCTTACCCCGGAGGCAGATACGCAGTATTTT; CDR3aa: CASSLTPEADTQYF
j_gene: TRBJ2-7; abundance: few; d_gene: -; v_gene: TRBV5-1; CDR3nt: TGCGCCAGCAGCTTGGCGGCGGGGACCTACGAGCAGTACTTC; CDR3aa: CASSLAAGTYEQYF
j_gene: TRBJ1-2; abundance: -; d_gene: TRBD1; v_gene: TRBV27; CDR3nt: TGTGCCAGCAGTTTTACAGGGGAAGGCTACACCTTC; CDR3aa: CASSFTGEGYTF
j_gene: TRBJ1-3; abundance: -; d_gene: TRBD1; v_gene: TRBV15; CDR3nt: TGTGCCACCAGCAGAGAGAGGGGGCTTCCTGGAAACACCATATATTTT; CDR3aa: CATSRERGLPGNTIYF
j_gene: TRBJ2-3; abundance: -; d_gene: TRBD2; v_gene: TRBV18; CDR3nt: TGTGCCAGCTCACCATCTCCGGGACTAGCCTTAGATACGCAGTATTTT; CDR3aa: CASSPSPGLALDTQYF
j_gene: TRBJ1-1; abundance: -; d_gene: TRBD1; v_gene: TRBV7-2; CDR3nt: TGTGCCAGCAGCTCAACCGGGACAGGTCTCTTAGGTGGCTTT; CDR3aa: CASSSTGTGLLGGF
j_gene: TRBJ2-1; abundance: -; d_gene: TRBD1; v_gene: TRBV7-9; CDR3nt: TGTGCCAGCAGCTTAGCCGGGGGGACAGGGTACAATGAGCAGTTCTTC; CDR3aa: CASSLAGGTGYNEQFF
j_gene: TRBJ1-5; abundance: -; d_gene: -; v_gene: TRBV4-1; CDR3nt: TGCGCCAGCAGCCCTCGGACAGGCAATCAGCCCCAGCATTTT; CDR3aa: CASSPRTGNQPQHF
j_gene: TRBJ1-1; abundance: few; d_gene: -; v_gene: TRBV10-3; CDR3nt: TGTGCCATCAGTGAGTCCAGGTTTCCCGTGAACACTGAAGCTTTCTTT; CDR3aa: CAISESRFPVNTEAFF
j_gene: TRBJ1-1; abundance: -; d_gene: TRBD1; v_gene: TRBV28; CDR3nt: TGTGCCAGCAGTTTATACAGGGGGCTTGGTGAAGCTTTCTTT; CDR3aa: CASSLYRGLGEAFF
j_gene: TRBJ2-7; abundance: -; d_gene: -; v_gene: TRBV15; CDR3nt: TGTGCCACCAGCAGAGATCTAAGGGCTACAGGGCAGTACTTC; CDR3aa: CATSRDLRATGQYF
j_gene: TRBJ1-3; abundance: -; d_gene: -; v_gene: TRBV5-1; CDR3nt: TGCGCCAGCACGGGTGGAAACACCATATATTTT; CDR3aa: CASTGGNTIYF
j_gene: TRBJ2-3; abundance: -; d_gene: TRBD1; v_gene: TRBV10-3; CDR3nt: TGTGCCATCAGTGAAGGGACAGGGCAAGATACGCAGTATTTT; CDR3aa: CAISEGTGQDTQYF
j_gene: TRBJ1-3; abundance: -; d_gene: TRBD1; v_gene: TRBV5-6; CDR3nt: TGTGCCAGCAGCTTGGCCGGGGACAGGGCGACGGGAAACACCATATATTTT; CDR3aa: CASSLAGDRATGNTIYF
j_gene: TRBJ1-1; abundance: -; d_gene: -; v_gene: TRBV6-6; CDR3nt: TGTGCCAGCACCCTGAGGGTGAACACTGAAGCTTTCTTT; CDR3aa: CASTLRVNTEAFF
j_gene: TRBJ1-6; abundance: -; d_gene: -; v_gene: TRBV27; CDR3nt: TGTGCCAGCAGTTCGACAGTAGGATCACCCCTCCACTTT; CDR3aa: CASSSTVGSPLHF
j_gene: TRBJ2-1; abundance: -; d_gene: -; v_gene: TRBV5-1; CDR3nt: TGCGCCAGCAGCTTCGAGGTAGACAATGAGCAGTTCTTC; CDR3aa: CASSFEVDNEQFF
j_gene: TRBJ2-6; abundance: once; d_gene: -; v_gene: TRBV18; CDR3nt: TGTGCCAGCTCACTCGGGTCCACCGGGGCCAACGTCCTGACTTTC; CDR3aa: CASSLGSTGANVLTF
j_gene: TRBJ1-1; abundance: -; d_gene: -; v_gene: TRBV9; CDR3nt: TGTGCCAGCAGCCCTAAGGTCGGGGGAGGGAACACTGAAGCTTTCTTT; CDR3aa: CASSPKVGGGNTEAFF
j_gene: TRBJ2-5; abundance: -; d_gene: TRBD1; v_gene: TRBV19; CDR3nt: TGTGCCAGTAGTGACAGGGGACCCCAAGAGACCCAGTACTTC; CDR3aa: CASSDRGPQETQYF
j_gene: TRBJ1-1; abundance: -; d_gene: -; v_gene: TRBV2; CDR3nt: TGTGCCAGCAGTGAGTCACAGGTGAACACTGAAGCTTTCTTT; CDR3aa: CASSESQVNTEAFF
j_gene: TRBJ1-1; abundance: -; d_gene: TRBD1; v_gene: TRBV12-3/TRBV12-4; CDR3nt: TGTGCCAGCAGTTTGCCAGGGGGTTCCGCTTTCTTT; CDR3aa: CASSLPGGSAFF
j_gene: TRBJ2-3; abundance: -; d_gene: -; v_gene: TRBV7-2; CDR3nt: TGTGCCAGCAGCTTCACTAGCACCGGAGATACGCAGTATTTT; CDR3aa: CASSFTSTGDTQYF
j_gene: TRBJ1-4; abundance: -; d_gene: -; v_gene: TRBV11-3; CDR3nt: TGTGCCAGCAGCTTAGGTTTAGGTGCGGAAGAAAAACTGTTTTTT; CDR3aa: CASSLGLGAEEKLFF
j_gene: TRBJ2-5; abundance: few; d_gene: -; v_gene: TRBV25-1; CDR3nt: TGTGCCAGCTCCTCCCTCCCGGGCCAAGAGACCCAGTACTTC; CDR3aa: CASSSLPGQETQYF
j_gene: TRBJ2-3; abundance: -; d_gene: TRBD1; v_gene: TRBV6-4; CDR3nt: TGTGCCAGCAGTTTGACAGGGGGTATGGATACGCAGTATTTT; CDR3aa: CASSLTGGMDTQYF
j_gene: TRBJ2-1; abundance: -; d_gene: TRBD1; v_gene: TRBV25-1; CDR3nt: TGTGCCAGCAGTGAAGGGTCAGGGGGCTACAATGAGCAGTTCTTC; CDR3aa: CASSEGSGGYNEQFF
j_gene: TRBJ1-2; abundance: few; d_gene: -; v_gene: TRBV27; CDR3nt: TGTGCCAGCAGTTACTCGCGGGACTATGGCTACACCTTC; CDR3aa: CASSYSRDYGYTF
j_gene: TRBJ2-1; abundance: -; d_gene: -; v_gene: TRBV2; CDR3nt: TGTGCCAGCAGTGATCCGGGGGTCCTCGGGGATGAGCAGTTCTTC; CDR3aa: CASSDPGVLGDEQFF
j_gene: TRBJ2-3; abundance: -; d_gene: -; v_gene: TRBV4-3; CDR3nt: TGCGCCAGCAGCCCCTTGACACAGGGCACAGATACGCAGTATTTT; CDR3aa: CASSPLTQGTDTQYF
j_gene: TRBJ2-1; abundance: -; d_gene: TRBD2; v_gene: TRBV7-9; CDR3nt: TGTGCCAGCAGCTTTCCGGAGAGGAGCGGGGGGGCAAAGGTGGATGAGCAGTTCTTC; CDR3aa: CASSFPERSGGAKVDEQFF
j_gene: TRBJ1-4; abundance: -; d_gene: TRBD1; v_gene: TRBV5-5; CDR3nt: TGTGCCAGCAGCTCCCCGGGACAGGGTTATTCTAATGAAAAACTGTTTTTT; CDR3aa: CASSSPGQGYSNEKLFF
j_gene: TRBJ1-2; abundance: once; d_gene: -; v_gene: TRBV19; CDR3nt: TGTGCCAGCGCGTTCCGGGACATAGCTAACTATGGCTACACCTTC; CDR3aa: CASAFRDIANYGYTF
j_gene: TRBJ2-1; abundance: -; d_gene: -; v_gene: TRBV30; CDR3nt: TGTGCCTGGAGTCGAGAGGGTAATGAGCAGTTCTTC; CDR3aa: CAWSREGNEQFF
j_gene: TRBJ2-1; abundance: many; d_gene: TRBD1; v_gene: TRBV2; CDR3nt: TGTGCCAGCAGTACGGGACAGGGCTTCAATGAGCAGTTCTTC; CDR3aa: CASSTGQGFNEQFF
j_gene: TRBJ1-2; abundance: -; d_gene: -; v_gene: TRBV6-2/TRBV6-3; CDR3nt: TGTGCCAGCAGTTACTCGAAAGACATGGCTAACTATGGCTACACCTTC; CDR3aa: CASSYSKDMANYGYTF
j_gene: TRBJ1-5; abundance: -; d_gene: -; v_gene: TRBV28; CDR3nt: TGTGCCAGCAGTTCCTTCAGGGGTCAGCCCCAGCATTTT; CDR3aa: CASSSFRGQPQHF
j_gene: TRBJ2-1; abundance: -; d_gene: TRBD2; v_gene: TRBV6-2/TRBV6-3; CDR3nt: TGTGCCAGCAGCTTCCTTAGCGGGGGGGCTGGGAATGAGCAGTTCTTC; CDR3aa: CASSFLSGGAGNEQFF
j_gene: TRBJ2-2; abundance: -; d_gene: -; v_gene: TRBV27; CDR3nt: TGTGCCAGCAGCAGGGGGGACACCGGGGAGCTGTTTTTT; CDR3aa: CASSRGDTGELFF
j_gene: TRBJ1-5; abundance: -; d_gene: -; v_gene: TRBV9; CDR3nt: TGTGCCAGCACCGCGAATCAGCCCCAGCATTTT; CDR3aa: CASTANQPQHF
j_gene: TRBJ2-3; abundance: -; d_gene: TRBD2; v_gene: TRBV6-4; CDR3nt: TGTGCCAGCAGTGACGTCGGGGGGGATACGCAGTATTTT; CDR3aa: CASSDVGGDTQYF
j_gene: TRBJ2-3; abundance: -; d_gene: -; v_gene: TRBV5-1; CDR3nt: TGCGCCAGCAGCTTAGCAGGGATTTTCACAGATACGCAGTATTTT; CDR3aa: CASSLAGIFTDTQYF
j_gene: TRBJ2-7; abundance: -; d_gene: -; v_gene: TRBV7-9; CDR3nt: TGTGCCAGCAGCCTAGGGTCGTCGGGCGAGCAGTACTTC; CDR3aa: CASSLGSSGEQYF
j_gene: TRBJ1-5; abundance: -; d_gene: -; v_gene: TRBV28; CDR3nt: TGTGCCAGCAGTTCTGGTTCTATTTATAGCAATCAGCCCCAGCATTTT; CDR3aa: CASSSGSIYSNQPQHF
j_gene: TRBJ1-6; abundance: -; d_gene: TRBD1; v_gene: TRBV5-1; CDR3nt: TGCGCCAGCAGCAACCCGGGACAGGGGTCTTCACCCCTCCACTTT; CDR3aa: CASSNPGQGSSPLHF
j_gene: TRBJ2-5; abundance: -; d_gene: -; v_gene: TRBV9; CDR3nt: TGTGCCAGCAGCCAACCCTATAGCGCGGGTGGGGAGACCCAGTACTTC; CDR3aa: CASSQPYSAGGETQYF
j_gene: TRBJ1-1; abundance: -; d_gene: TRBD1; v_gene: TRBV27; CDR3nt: TGTGCCAGCAGATGGGACAGGGTGAACACTGAAGCTTTCTTT; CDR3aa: CASRWDRVNTEAFF
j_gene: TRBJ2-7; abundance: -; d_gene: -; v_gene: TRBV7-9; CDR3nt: TGTGCCAGCAGCTCTACGACAGGATCAGGAGCCTACGAGCAGTACTTC; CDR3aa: CASSSTTGSGAYEQYF
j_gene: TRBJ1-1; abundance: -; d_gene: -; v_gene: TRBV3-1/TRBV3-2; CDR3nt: TGTGCCAGCAGCCGAAGGGGTGGTAGCACTGAAGCTTTCTTT; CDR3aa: CASSRRGGSTEAFF
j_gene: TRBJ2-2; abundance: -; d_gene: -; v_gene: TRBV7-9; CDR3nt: TGTGCCAGCAGCTTAGGCAGTAACACCGGGGAGCTGTTTTTT; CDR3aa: CASSLGSNTGELFF